Sequencing of this T cell receptor (beta chain) was carried out in a study of T cells in tuberculosis. Study in general: T cells were selected with CD1B tetramers loaded with glucose monomycolate.

Cells were sorted from thawed PBMC rested overnight and stained with GMM-loaded CD1B tetramer, viability dye and anti-CD3. The CD1B tetramers carried C32 glucose monomycolate purified from Rhodococcus equi. Before cryopreservation, the sorted PBMC lost their CD14-expressing monocytes. TCR-alpha and TCR-beta chains were sequenced unpaired. Assay used: immunoSEQ multiplex PCR; TCRdb lists only in-frame clones, some missing. The sample records about 59,000 clones, about 76% being singletons. The ends lost 3 bases at V and 5 bases at J; junction bases unmatched: 8. In germline, CDR1 is LNHNV, CDR2 YYDKDF (reference sequence). The length of the CDR3 is 16 residues.

Sequenced sample: CD1b-GMM tetramer-negative cells sorted from PBMCs. The clonotype comes from an adult woman with latent tuberculosis. The chain recombines TRBV15 with TRBJ2-5; 11 bases map to TRBD1. The CDR3 sequence is CATSSGTGGRSETQYF. In DNA form, the CDR3 reads TGTGCCACCAGCAGCGGGACAGGGGGACGGTCTGAGACCCAGTACTTC.